Listed below are T cell receptor beta chains from one sample, sequenced in a study of vaccination and CD4 T cells after COVID-19. Antigen specificity for these receptors is unknown. From the PCR reads, TCRdb called clonotypes with MiXCR, one entry per CDR3 protein. The profile shows some 17,000 distinct CDR3 sequences, 55% to 65% of them singletons. The specimen comprised CD4+ T cells from blood, cultured in vitro, sampled after SARS-CoV-2 vaccination. These receptors all come from a human donor who had recovered from COVID-19. The CDR3 runs from the conserved cysteine through the conserved F or W. The order of the fields is V gene, J gene, clone size, D gene, CDR3 protein, CDR3 DNA. The D gene is left open where the match is weak. Expanded clones get a size class; other rows say once, few or many, or leave the size out.

TRBV5-1	TRBJ2-7	.	.	CASSGGTSYEQYF	TGCGCCAGCAGCGGGGGGACTTCCTACGAGCAGTACTTC
TRBV12-3/TRBV12-4	TRBJ1-6	.	.	CASSSLDRNNSPLHF	TGTGCCAGCAGTTCCCTCGACAGGAATAATTCACCCCTCCACTTT
TRBV7-9	TRBJ2-2	once	.	CASSLGAGSGTGELFF	TGTGCCAGCAGCTTAGGTGCTGGGTCGGGCACCGGGGAGCTGTTTTTT
TRBV6-5	TRBJ1-2	few	.	CASSYSYGYTF	TGTGCCAGCAGTTATTCCTATGGCTACACCTTC
TRBV6-5	TRBJ2-7	.	.	CASSYSRAASYEQYF	TGTGCCAGCAGTTATAGTCGGGCCGCTTCCTACGAGCAGTACTTC
TRBV10-3	TRBJ2-3	.	TRBD2	CAISVGGGADTQYF	TGTGCCATCAGTGTCGGGGGGGGGGCAGATACGCAGTATTTT
TRBV2	TRBJ2-3	.	TRBD2	CASRTRGLAGTDTQYF	TGTGCCAGCAGAACCAGGGGACTAGCGGGAACAGATACGCAGTATTTT
TRBV20-1	TRBJ2-3	.	.	CSARRGGSTDTQYF	TGCAGTGCTAGACGCGGAGGGAGCACAGATACGCAGTATTTT
TRBV7-2	TRBJ2-7	.	.	CASSPAARNPYEQYF	TGTGCCAGCAGCCCCGCAGCACGCAACCCCTACGAGCAGTACTTC
TRBV28	TRBJ1-2	.	.	CASSLRQPPGYTF	TGTGCCAGCAGTTTAAGGCAGCCTCCTGGCTACACCTTC
TRBV28	TRBJ2-2	.	.	CASSRQSTGELFF	TGTGCCAGCAGTCGGCAGAGCACCGGGGAGCTGTTTTTT
TRBV7-6	TRBJ2-5	.	TRBD2	CASRQTGLAGYLTGETQYF	TGTGCCAGCAGGCAAACCGGGCTAGCGGGGTATTTGACGGGGGAGACCCAGTACTTC
TRBV6-5	TRBJ2-7	.	.	CASSYNGLPYEQYF	TGTGCCAGCAGTTACAACGGGCTTCCTTACGAGCAGTACTTC
TRBV6-1	TRBJ1-5	.	.	CASSPLGGARNQPQHF	TGTGCCAGCAGTCCCCTGGGGGGGGCACGCAATCAGCCCCAGCATTTT
TRBV6-2/TRBV6-3	TRBJ1-5	.	.	CASSYQPGRGDQPQHF	TGTGCCAGCAGTTATCAACCGGGACGGGGGGATCAGCCCCAGCATTTT
TRBV7-9	TRBJ1-1	few	.	CASSQGQGIGMAFF	TGTGCCAGCAGTCAGGGGCAGGGGATAGGAATGGCTTTCTTT
TRBV7-8	TRBJ1-5	.	.	CASSLAGGLNQAQHF	TGTGCCAGCAGCTTAGCGGGTGGATTAAATCAAGCCCAGCATTTT
TRBV9	TRBJ2-1	few	.	CASSVRGGGPYNEQFF	TGTGCCAGCAGCGTCAGGGGCGGGGGACCATACAATGAGCAGTTCTTC
TRBV3-1	TRBJ2-5	.	.	CAKICWGPQETQYF	TGTGCCAAGATATGTTGGGGACCGCAAGAGACCCAGTACTTC
TRBV20-1	TRBJ2-7	.	TRBD2	CSAEGTSRSYEQYF	TGCAGTGCTGAAGGGACTAGTCGGTCCTACGAGCAGTACTTC
TRBV6-1	TRBJ2-3	.	TRBD2	CASRDSGISTDTQYF	TGTGCCAGCAGGGATAGCGGGATCAGCACAGATACGCAGTATTTT
TRBV6-2/TRBV6-3	TRBJ1-2	.	TRBD1	CASSADRVYGYTF	TGTGCCAGCAGCGCCGACAGGGTGTATGGCTACACCTTC
TRBV6-1	TRBJ1-5	.	TRBD1	CASSLTGGGISNQPQHF	TGTGCCAGCAGCTTGACAGGGGGGGGTATTAGCAATCAGCCCCAGCATTTT
TRBV6-1	TRBJ2-1	.	TRBD2	CASSPTSANEQFF	TGTGCCAGCAGCCCCACTAGCGCGAATGAGCAGTTCTTC
TRBV7-8	TRBJ1-5	.	.	CASSSYRIAGGNQPQHF	TGTGCCAGCAGCTCCTACCGTATCGCCGGGGGCAATCAGCCCCAGCATTTT
TRBV10-3	TRBJ2-3	few	.	CAIREDLMADTQYF	TGTGCCATCAGGGAAGACCTCATGGCAGATACGCAGTATTTT
TRBV7-2	TRBJ2-7	few	TRBD1	CASSFLGQAYEQYF	TGTGCCAGCAGCTTCCTGGGACAGGCCTACGAGCAGTACTTC
TRBV6-2/TRBV6-3	TRBJ1-1	few	TRBD1	CASTPVGDRRFF	TGTGCCAGCACTCCTGTGGGGGACAGAAGGTTCTTT
TRBV19	TRBJ2-2	.	TRBD2	CASSTSGSTGELFF	TGTGCCAGTAGTACTAGCGGGAGCACCGGGGAGCTGTTTTTT
TRBV27	TRBJ1-5	few	TRBD1	CASSQRTGVSNQPQHF	TGTGCCAGCAGTCAACGGACAGGGGTGAGCAATCAGCCCCAGCATTTT
TRBV6-5	TRBJ1-1	few	.	CASSYLPGAGRYTEAFF	TGTGCCAGCAGTTACCTACCCGGAGCAGGGAGGTACACTGAAGCTTTCTTT
TRBV18	TRBJ1-1	.	.	CASSPGQTEAFF	TGTGCCAGCTCACCAGGACAGACTGAAGCTTTCTTT
TRBV25-1	TRBJ1-6	few	.	CASSSTGDNSPLHF	TGTGCCAGCAGCTCGACAGGAGATAATTCACCCCTCCACTTT
TRBV6-2/TRBV6-3	TRBJ2-3	.	.	CASSSPHLTVSTDTQYF	TGTGCCAGCAGCTCACCTCACCTGACTGTATCCACAGATACGCAGTATTTT
TRBV28	TRBJ1-2	.	.	CASSLSFSGYTF	TGTGCCAGCAGTTTATCTTTTTCTGGCTACACCTTC
TRBV21-1	TRBJ1-1	few	.	CASSKSHRTNTEAFF	TGTGCCAGCAGCAAAAGCCACAGGACGAACACTGAAGCTTTCTTT
TRBV5-4	TRBJ1-1	.	.	CASSFGGPRNTEAFF	TGTGCCAGCAGCTTTGGGGGGCCTAGGAACACTGAAGCTTTCTTT
TRBV7-3	TRBJ2-1	.	TRBD2	CASSLFSGGGYNEQFF	TGTGCCAGCAGCCTCTTTAGCGGGGGGGGCTACAATGAGCAGTTCTTC
TRBV20-1	TRBJ1-4	few	TRBD1	CSAESGTGREKLFF	TGCAGTGCAGAATCCGGGACAGGGCGGGAAAAACTGTTTTTT
TRBV6-2/TRBV6-3	TRBJ1-5	.	TRBD1	CASSYSTQGAQHF	TGTGCCAGCAGTTACTCGACTCAGGGGGCCCAGCATTTT
TRBV19	TRBJ1-1	few	.	CASSRRVGTEAFF	TGTGCCAGTAGTCGCAGGGTAGGCACTGAAGCTTTCTTT
TRBV6-5	TRBJ1-6	.	.	CASSSPGGGFGSPLHF	TGTGCCAGCAGTTCCCCGGGGGGGGGGTTCGGTTCACCCCTCCACTTT
TRBV9	TRBJ1-1	once	TRBD1	CASSAKGARDTEAFF	TGTGCCAGCAGCGCAAAGGGGGCTCGGGACACTGAAGCTTTCTTT
TRBV11-1	TRBJ2-1	.	TRBD1	CASSQLTGLASNEQFF	TGTGCCAGCAGCCAACTGACAGGGTTGGCTAGCAATGAGCAGTTCTTC
TRBV20-1	TRBJ2-2	.	.	CSARKGLSTGELFF	TGCAGTGCTAGAAAGGGGTTAAGCACCGGGGAGCTGTTTTTT
TRBV27	TRBJ1-2	.	TRBD1	CASSRSRDRGVAYGYTF	TGTGCCAGCAGTCGGAGTCGGGACAGGGGGGTTGCCTATGGCTACACCTTC
TRBV2	TRBJ2-3	once	.	CASRKTGLSSTDTQYF	TGTGCCAGCAGGAAAACAGGGCTTTCTAGCACAGATACGCAGTATTTT
TRBV5-1	TRBJ1-1	.	TRBD1	CASSLGQGGRNTEAFF	TGCGCCAGCAGCTTGGGACAGGGAGGTCGGAACACTGAAGCTTTCTTT
TRBV6-2/TRBV6-3	TRBJ1-5	.	.	CASSFRHLLSNQPQHF	TGTGCCAGCAGTTTCCGACACCTTCTTAGCAATCAGCCCCAGCATTTT
TRBV7-9	TRBJ2-4	.	.	CASSEGVTGSKNIQYF	TGTGCCAGCAGCGAGGGGGTAACCGGGAGCAAAAACATTCAGTACTTC
TRBV7-3	TRBJ2-2	once	TRBD2	CASSLVGLPNTGELFF	TGTGCCAGCAGCTTAGTGGGACTACCGAACACCGGGGAGCTGTTTTTT
TRBV20-1	TRBJ1-6	few	.	CSASLPGLNNSPLHF	TGCAGTGCTAGCCTTCCGGGACTGAATAATTCACCCCTCCACTTT
TRBV6-1	TRBJ2-2	.	.	CASSPLRAGWTGELFF	TGTGCCAGCAGCCCACTTAGGGCGGGTTGGACCGGGGAGCTGTTTTTT
TRBV20-1	TRBJ1-1	.	TRBD1	CRVGQGVTEAFF	TGCAGAGTGGGACAGGGGGTCACTGAAGCTTTCTTT
TRBV6-5	TRBJ1-5	.	TRBD1	CASSSPTGVGYSNQPQHF	TGTGCCAGCAGTTCCCCTACAGGGGTGGGGTATAGCAATCAGCCCCAGCATTTT
TRBV7-2	TRBJ1-2	.	.	CASSLSRNGDGYTF	TGTGCCAGCAGCTTATCTAGGAACGGGGATGGCTACACCTTC
TRBV19	TRBJ2-1	.	.	CASMSRDRNEQFF	TGTGCCAGTATGTCGCGGGACCGCAATGAGCAGTTCTTC
TRBV7-2	TRBJ1-6	.	TRBD1	CASSQTRGTGHSPLHF	TGTGCCAGCAGCCAGACCCGGGGGACAGGGCATTCACCCCTCCACTTT
TRBV12-3/TRBV12-4	TRBJ2-4	.	TRBD2	CASTGGNIQYF	TGTGCCAGCACCGGGGGGAACATTCAGTACTTC
TRBV7-9	TRBJ2-7	.	TRBD2	CASSLDSGSTYEQYF	TGTGCCAGCAGCTTAGACAGCGGGAGTACCTACGAGCAGTACTTC